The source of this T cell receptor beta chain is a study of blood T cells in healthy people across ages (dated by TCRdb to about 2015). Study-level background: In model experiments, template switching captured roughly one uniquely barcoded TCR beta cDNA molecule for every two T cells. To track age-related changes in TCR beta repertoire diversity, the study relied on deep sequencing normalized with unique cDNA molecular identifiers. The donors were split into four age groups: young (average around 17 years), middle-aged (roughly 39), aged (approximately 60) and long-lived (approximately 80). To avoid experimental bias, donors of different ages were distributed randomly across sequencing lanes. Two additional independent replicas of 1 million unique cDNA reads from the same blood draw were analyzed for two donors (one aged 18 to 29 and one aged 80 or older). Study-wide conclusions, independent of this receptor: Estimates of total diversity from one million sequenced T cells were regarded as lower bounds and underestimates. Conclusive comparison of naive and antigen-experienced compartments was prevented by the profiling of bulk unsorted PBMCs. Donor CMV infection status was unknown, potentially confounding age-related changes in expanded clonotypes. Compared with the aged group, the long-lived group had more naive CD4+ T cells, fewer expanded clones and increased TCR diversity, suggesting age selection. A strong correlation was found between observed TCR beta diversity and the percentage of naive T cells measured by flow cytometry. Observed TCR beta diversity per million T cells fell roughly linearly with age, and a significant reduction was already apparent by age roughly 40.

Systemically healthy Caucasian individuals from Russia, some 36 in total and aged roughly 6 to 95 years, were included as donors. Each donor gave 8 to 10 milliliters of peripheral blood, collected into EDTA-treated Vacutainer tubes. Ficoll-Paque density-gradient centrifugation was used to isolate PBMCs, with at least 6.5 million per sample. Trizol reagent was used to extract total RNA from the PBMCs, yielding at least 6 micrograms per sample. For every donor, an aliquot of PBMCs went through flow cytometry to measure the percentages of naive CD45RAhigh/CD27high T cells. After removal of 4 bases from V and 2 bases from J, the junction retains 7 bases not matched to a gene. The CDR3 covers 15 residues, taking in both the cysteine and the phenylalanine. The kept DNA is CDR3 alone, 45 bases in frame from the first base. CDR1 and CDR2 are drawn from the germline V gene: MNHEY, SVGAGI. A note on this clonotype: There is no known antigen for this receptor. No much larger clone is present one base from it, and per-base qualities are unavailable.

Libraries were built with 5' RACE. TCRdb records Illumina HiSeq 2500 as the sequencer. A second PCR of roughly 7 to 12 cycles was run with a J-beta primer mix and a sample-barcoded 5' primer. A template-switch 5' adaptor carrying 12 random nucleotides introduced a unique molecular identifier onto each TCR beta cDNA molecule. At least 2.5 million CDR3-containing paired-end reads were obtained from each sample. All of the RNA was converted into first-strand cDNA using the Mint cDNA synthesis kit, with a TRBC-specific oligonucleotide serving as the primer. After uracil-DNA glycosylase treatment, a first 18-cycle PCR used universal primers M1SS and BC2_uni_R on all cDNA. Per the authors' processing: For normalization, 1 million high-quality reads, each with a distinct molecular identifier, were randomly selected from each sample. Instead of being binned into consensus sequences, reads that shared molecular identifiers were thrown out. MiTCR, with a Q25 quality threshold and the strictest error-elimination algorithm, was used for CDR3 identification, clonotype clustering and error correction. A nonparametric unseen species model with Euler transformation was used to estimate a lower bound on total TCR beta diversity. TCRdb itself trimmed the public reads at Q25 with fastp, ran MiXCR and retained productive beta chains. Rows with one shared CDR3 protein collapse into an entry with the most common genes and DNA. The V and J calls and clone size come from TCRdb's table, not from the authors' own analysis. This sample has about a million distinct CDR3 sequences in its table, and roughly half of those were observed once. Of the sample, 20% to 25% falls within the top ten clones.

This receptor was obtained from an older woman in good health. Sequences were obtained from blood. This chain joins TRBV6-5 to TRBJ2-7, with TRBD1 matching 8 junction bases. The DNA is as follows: TGTGCCAGCAGTTTCGAAACAGGGGGGCCCTACGAGCAGTACTTC. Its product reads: CASSFETGGPYEQYF.